Each of the 9 T cell receptor beta chains below was sequenced from the same sample in a study of T cells expressing NK-cell markers. TCRdb re-analyzed the 5' RACE reads; it lists each CDR3 protein once, without DNA. The listing contains 500,000 to 700,000 distinct CDR3 sequences. Sequencing input: blood T cells: a sorted CD56 or NKG2C T cell subset, CD4+ or CD8+ T cells, or bulk PBMC T cells (not recorded which). These TCRs come from a man younger than 35 in good health.

The chain carries TRBV6-1 and TRBJ1-2. Germline CDR1 reads MNHNS; CDR2 reads SASEGT. This CDR3 spans 14 amino acids. The CDR3 sequence is CASSPQGGLVGYTF.

The rearrangement links TRBV12-3 or TRBV12-4 to TRBJ2-1; TCRdb's D gene call, TRBD2, goes unchecked for lack of DNA. The CDR3 is 15 residues long. CDR3 sequence reads: CASTPLAGGGHEQFF.

The CDR3 spells CASSNRGLTGANVLTF. This chain links TRBV6-5 with TRBJ2-6. The CDR3 has 16 amino acids. Looked up from germline, CDR1 is MNHEY and CDR2 is SVGAGI.

The genes are TRBV12-3 or TRBV12-4 and TRBJ2-1; the TRBD2 assignment by TCRdb is unverifiable without DNA. The CDR3 consists of 13 residues. The CDR3 sequence is CASYGSGSYEQFF.

The chain links TRBV7-2 to TRBJ2-5. From germline, CDR1 is SGHTA and CDR2 FQGNSA. The CDR3 has 15 amino acids. CDR3 in amino acids: CASGISSTIQETQYF.

CDR3 region: CGSRLAVNEQFF. The J gene is TRBJ2-1, the V gene TRBV29-1; TCRdb designates TRBD2, a call that cannot be tested without DNA. The CDR3 loop spans 12 amino acids. Germline CDR1 and CDR2: SQVTM and ANQGSEA.

The chain uses TRBV5-1 and TRBJ2-3; lacking DNA, the TRBD1 call made by TCRdb goes unchecked. Germline-derived CDR1 and CDR2 are SGHRS and YFSETQ. This CDR3 has 16 residues. The CDR3 sequence is CASSSGQGLVLDTQYF.

The genes are TRBV28 and TRBJ2-7; TCRdb returns TRBD2, unconfirmable since there is no DNA. In germline, CDR1 is MDHEN, CDR2 SYDVKM. This CDR3 is 14 amino acids long. The CDR3 reads CASSLLTRTYEQYF.

The genes are TRBV6-1 and TRBJ2-5; TCRdb's D call, TRBD1, is unchecked because there is no DNA. Germline CDR1 is MNHNS and CDR2 is SASEGT. CDR3 size: 13 residues. CDR3 loop: CASSSQVGETQYF.